These T cell receptor beta chains were read from a single sample in a study of identical twins. Each CDR3 protein is one row after TCRdb ran MiXCR on the 5' RACE reads. The table lists 650,000 to 750,000 distinct CDR3 sequences, 21% of them singletons. The same sample was also used in a study of T cells expressing NK-cell markers.

Sequenced: PBMCs. The receptors were gathered from a woman aged 18-29 years in good health. Each CDR3 is given with its conserved first and last residue. D genes are given only for firm matches. The listing skips clone size in some rows; elsewhere it reads once, few, many or a size class.

NA	many	TRBV12-3/TRBV12-4	TRBJ1-1	CASSYGTMNTEAFF	TGTGCCAGCAGCTACGGGACGATGAACACTGAAGCTTTCTTT
NA	NA	TRBV12-3/TRBV12-4	TRBJ1-1	CASSLSGGLEAFF	TGTGCCAGCAGTCTTTCCGGGGGACTTGAAGCTTTCTTT
TRBD2	few	TRBV6-5	TRBJ2-5	CASSYSRTSGKETQYF	TGTGCCAGCAGTTATTCCCGGACTAGCGGGAAAGAGACCCAGTACTTC
TRBD2	few	TRBV10-1	TRBJ2-5	CASREGLAGTQYF	TGCGCCAGCAGGGAAGGACTAGCTGGAACCCAGTACTTC
NA	few	TRBV20-1	TRBJ2-3	CSSWLTDTQYF	TGCAGCTCATGGCTCACAGATACGCAGTATTTT
NA	NA	TRBV25-1	TRBJ2-3	CASSATGISTDTQYF	TGTGCCAGCAGTGCTACCGGGATTAGCACAGATACGCAGTATTTT
TRBD2	few	TRBV27	TRBJ2-5	CASKGVGRVDATQYF	TGTGCCAGCAAAGGTGTCGGGAGGGTTGACGCGACCCAGTACTTC
TRBD1	once	TRBV7-2	TRBJ1-2	CASSSRDRVKYGYTF	TGTGCCAGCAGCTCTAGGGACAGGGTAAAATATGGCTACACCTTC
TRBD1	few	TRBV12-5	TRBJ2-3	CASGFSLTDRTGPGDTQYF	TGTGCTAGTGGTTTCTCTTTAACGGATAGGACAGGCCCTGGGGATACGCAGTATTTT
NA	many	TRBV12-3/TRBV12-4	TRBJ2-1	CASSPRGHTYNEQFF	TGTGCCAGCAGTCCCAGGGGACATACTTACAATGAGCAGTTCTTC
TRBD1	few	TRBV9	TRBJ2-1	CASSVVGTGAPNEQFF	TGTGCCAGCAGCGTAGTCGGGACAGGGGCCCCCAATGAGCAGTTCTTC
TRBD1	many	TRBV12-3/TRBV12-4	TRBJ2-2	CASTPGQGGTGELFF	TGTGCCAGCACCCCGGGACAGGGCGGCACCGGGGAGCTGTTTTTT
TRBD1	NA	TRBV6-1	TRBJ2-1	CASSPKRGLIDEQFF	TGTGCCAGCAGTCCCAAGAGGGGGCTTATCGATGAGCAGTTCTTC
TRBD2	NA	TRBV20-1	TRBJ2-7	CSAPTWASGSYEQYF	TGCAGTGCTCCAACTTGGGCTAGCGGCTCCTACGAGCAGTACTTC
NA	many	TRBV20-1	TRBJ2-7	CSARPGTTLPYEQYF	TGCAGTGCTCGACCAGGGACCACGTTACCCTACGAGCAGTACTTC
TRBD2	NA	TRBV11-2	TRBJ2-7	CASSPQTSGIYEQYF	TGTGCCAGCAGCCCTCAGACTAGCGGGATTTACGAGCAGTACTTC
NA	few	TRBV7-9	TRBJ2-5	CASSNPFRETQYF	TGTGCCAGCAGTAACCCTTTCCGGGAGACCCAGTACTTC
NA	NA	TRBV20-1	TRBJ1-1	CSASKDRNTEAFF	TGCAGTGCTTCTAAGGACAGGAACACTGAAGCTTTCTTT
NA	NA	TRBV20-1	TRBJ1-6	CSARDARRTGNSPLHF	TGCAGTGCTAGAGATGCCCGGCGAACAGGGAATTCACCCCTCCACTTT
NA	NA	TRBV18	TRBJ2-6	CASSPQRGAQGANVLTF	TGTGCCAGCTCACCGCAAAGGGGGGCGCAGGGGGCCAACGTCCTGACTTTC
TRBD2	many	TRBV20-1	TRBJ2-2	CSAPGLPGELFF	TGCAGTGCCCCGGGACTACCCGGGGAGCTGTTTTTT
TRBD2	NA	TRBV20-1	TRBJ2-1	CSAPPGTTNNEQFF	TGCAGTGCCCCCCCGGGGACTACCAACAATGAGCAGTTCTTC
NA	few	TRBV12-3/TRBV12-4	TRBJ2-1	CASSLGRAGNEQFF	TGTGCCAGCAGTTTAGGCAGGGCTGGCAATGAGCAGTTCTTC
NA	many	TRBV12-3/TRBV12-4	TRBJ1-5	CASSEGQPQHF	TGTGCCAGCAGTGAGGGTCAGCCCCAGCATTTT
TRBD1	NA	TRBV15	TRBJ2-2	CATSRATGLAGELFF	TGTGCCACCAGCAGAGCGACAGGGTTGGCCGGGGAGCTGTTTTTT
TRBD2	NA	TRBV5-1	TRBJ2-4	CASSFGTSGNIQYF	TGCGCCAGCAGCTTCGGGACTAGCGGAAACATTCAGTACTTC
NA	few	TRBV12-3/TRBV12-4	TRBJ1-5	CASSFRQTNQPQHF	TGTGCCAGCAGTTTCCGCCAGACAAATCAGCCCCAGCATTTT
NA	many	TRBV29-1	TRBJ1-1	CSATKQWNTEAFF	TGCAGCGCCACAAAGCAGTGGAACACTGAAGCTTTCTTT
TRBD2	NA	TRBV6-6	TRBJ2-3	CASNGGFTDTQYF	TGTGCCAGCAACGGGGGGTTCACAGATACGCAGTATTTT
TRBD1	NA	TRBV6-2/TRBV6-3	TRBJ2-7	CASRDRLHEQYF	TGTGCCAGCAGGGACAGGCTACACGAGCAGTACTTC
TRBD1	NA	TRBV6-4	TRBJ1-1	CASSDSTGVSNTEAFF	TGTGCCAGCAGTGACTCGACAGGGGTATCGAACACTGAAGCTTTCTTT
NA	few	TRBV20-1	TRBJ2-6	CSANKGSSGANVLTF	TGCAGTGCTAATAAAGGGAGCTCTGGGGCCAACGTCCTGACTTTC
NA	few	TRBV10-3	TRBJ2-1	CAISGDANNEQFF	TGTGCCATCAGTGGAGATGCAAACAATGAGCAGTTCTTC
NA	NA	TRBV20-1	TRBJ2-7	CSARDKTSPYEQYF	TGCAGTGCTAGAGATAAGACTTCCCCCTACGAGCAGTACTTC
TRBD2	few	TRBV20-1	TRBJ2-3	CSAALTSGRQTQYF	TGCAGTGCTGCTTTGACTAGCGGGAGGCAGACGCAGTATTTT
TRBD1	many	TRBV20-1	TRBJ2-5	CSATSVQGYQETQYF	TGCAGTGCGACGTCGGTACAGGGGTACCAAGAGACCCAGTACTTC